The clone carrying this TCR beta chain was detected only a few times. TCRdb re-called the RT-PCR reads with MiXCR, one entry per CDR3 protein. The sample includes more than 600,000 distinct CDR3 sequences, approximately 15% of them seen just once. V lost 8 bases, J lost 7 bases, and 5 bases stayed unmatched. Per germline, CDR1 WSHSY and CDR2 SAAADI. The CDR3 covers 12 residues. The TCR comes from a female donor in good health, serving as a healthy control. The sample consisted of memory CD4+ T cells from blood. The chain combines TRBV10-2 with TRBJ2-4; 7 bases are shared with TRBD2. This chain's CDR3 is CASHGRENIQYF. CDR3 sequence (DNA): TGCGCCAGCCATGGGCGGGAGAACATTCAGTACTTC.